This T cell receptor (beta chain) was documented in a study of T-cell memory formation after mild COVID-19. This clonotype was seen only a few times. TCRdb ran MiXCR on the 5' RACE reads and lists one entry per CDR3 protein. The sample contains roughly 340,000 distinct CDR3 sequences, roughly 15% of which appear only once. V gave up 1 base and J gave up 4 bases; unmatched junction bases: 6. The CDR3 spans 16 residues. CDR1 and CDR2 (germline): SGHKS, YYEKEE (reference sequence). The sequence was obtained from a man between 18 and 35 years old who had mild COVID-19 (a few samples of this study predate the infection). Cell type and time point are not known. The sequencing sample was made of PBMCs or a T cell subset sorted from them (not recorded which). The V and J genes are TRBV5-5 and TRBJ1-4, with 8 bases aligning to TRBD1. CDR3 sequence (DNA): TGTGCCAGCAGCTTGCACCGGGACAGGAGTAATGAAAAACTGTTTTTT. Encoded protein: CASSLHRDRSNEKLFF.